The 10 T cell receptor beta chains listed next were all sequenced from one sample in a study of OX40 agonist ivuxolimab in advanced cancers. Only in-frame clones appear in the TCRdb table, and some are missing; sequencing was by immunoSEQ multiplex PCR. Here the sample spans about 83,000 clones, 65% to 90% being singletons. The specimen comprised CD4+ or CD8+ T cells sorted from blood, sampled in a trial of the OX40 agonist ivuxolimab. Every receptor here comes from an adult with an advanced solid tumor such as melanoma, head and neck, liver or kidney cancer.

This clone was recorded only once. This rearrangement joins TRBV19 to TRBJ2-5; the D is unclear. This CDR3 has 14 residues. Germline V gives CDR1 LNHDA, CDR2 SQIVND (reference sequence). Trimming stripped 5 bases from V and 1 base from J, with 11 bases between. The CDR3, as DNA: TGTGCCAGTAGTCCCCGTGGAGTCCAAGAGACCCAGTACTTC. This codes for CASSPRGVQETQYF.

The rearrangement links TRBV18 to TRBJ1-1, with D uncertain. CDR1 and CDR2 from the germline V gene are KGHSH and LQKENI. The CDR3 runs 16 residues. The V end lost 3 bases, the J end lost 3 bases, and 17 bases lay between the germline ends. Here the CDR3 DNA reads TGTGCCAGCTCACCGATCATTGGAGGGCTCGACACTGAAGCTTTCTTT. It is translated as CASSPIIGGLDTEAFF.

The rearrangement joins TRBV10-3 to TRBJ2-3; TRBD1 aligns across 10 bases. The CDR3 runs 20 residues. Trimming removed 3 bases from V and 2 bases from J; junction bases left unmatched: 17. Germline values: CDR1 ENHRY, CDR2 SYGVKD. As DNA, the CDR3 is TGTGCCATCAGTGACAGGACAGGGGGTACTTCGTACGCTCACACAGATACGCAGTATTTT. Translating it yields CAISDRTGGTSYAHTDTQYF.

The chain employs TRBV5-4 and TRBJ2-4; a weak D match, TRBD2 (6 bases). Germline CDR1 and CDR2: SGHNT and YYREEE (reference sequence). Trimming removed 2 bases at V and 7 bases at J, with 13 bases between. The CDR3 contains 14 residues. CDR3 protein: CASSFSGTGNIQYF. CDR3 coding DNA: TGTGCCAGCAGCTTTTCCGGGACTGGGAACATTCAGTACTTC. The full variable domain, rest sourced from reference TRBV5-4 and TRBJ2-4, is ETGVTQSPTHLIKTRGQQVTLRCSSQSGHNTVSWYQQALGQGPQFIFQYYREEENGRGNFPPRFSGLQFPNYSSELNVNALELDDSALYLCASSFSGTGNIQYFGAGTRLSVL.

The chain uses TRBV18 and TRBJ1-5; no reliable D call. Germline V lookup: CDR1 KGHSH, CDR2 LQKENI. Trimming removed 8 bases at V and 0 bases at J, with 17 bases between. This CDR3 has 16 residues. The CDR3 protein is CASRKDGTYSNQPQHF. Here the CDR3 DNA reads TGTGCCAGCCGCAAAGACGGAACCTATAGCAATCAGCCCCAGCATTTT.

The chain joins TRBV6-1 to TRBJ1-1; tentative D call: TRBD1 (5 bases). CDR1 is MNHNS and CDR2 is SASEGT in the germline V gene. The CDR3 totals 16 residues. V was cut by 3 bases and J by 4 bases, with 18 bases left in between. CDR3 region: CASSEWPAGQGTEAFF. CDR3 DNA sequence: TGTGCCAGCAGTGAGTGGCCGGCGGGGCAGGGCACTGAAGCTTTCTTT.

The chain links TRBV7-2 to TRBJ2-5, with D unclear. The CDR3 consists of 15 residues. V was shortened by 1 base and J by 4 bases, with 13 bases between the two germline ends. Germline CDR1 and CDR2: SGHTA and FQGNSA. The CDR3 DNA is TGTGCCAGCAGCTTAGTAGGCCAGAAAGTAGAGACCCAGTACTTC. This translates into CASSLVGQKVETQYF.

J is TRBJ2-7 and V is TRBV25-1; TRBD2 matches 7 bases. V shed 8 bases and J 7 bases; nucleotides not matched to a gene: 11. CDR1 and CDR2 (germline): MGHDK, SYGVNS. This CDR3 is built from 13 residues. The CDR3 nucleotides read TGTGCCAGCGCGGCGGGGGACCGAGGGGAGCAGTACTTC. Residues: CASAAGDRGEQYF.

This clone has only one observation. The sample contains more than one DNA sequence encoding this CDR3. The rearrangement uses TRBV2 and TRBJ2-7, with D unclear. Trimming took 6 bases from V and 1 from J, leaving 16 bases between them. Per germline, CDR1 SNHLY and CDR2 FYNNEI. The CDR3 has 15 residues. DNA of the CDR3: TGTGCCAGCAGCCCCAGGTTCCTATCTTCCTACGAGCAGTACTTC. Residues: CASSPRFLSSYEQYF.

J is TRBJ1-2 and V is TRBV5-1, with 8 nucleotides matching TRBD1. The trim removed 4 bases at V and 4 bases at J, leaving 9 bases unmatched. Germline V gene data show CDR1 as SGHRS and CDR2 as YFSETQ. This CDR3 is 15 amino acids long. The CDR3 protein is CASSMSGGQGYGYTF. The CDR3 DNA sequence: TGCGCCAGCAGCATGTCAGGGGGCCAGGGCTATGGCTACACCTTC.